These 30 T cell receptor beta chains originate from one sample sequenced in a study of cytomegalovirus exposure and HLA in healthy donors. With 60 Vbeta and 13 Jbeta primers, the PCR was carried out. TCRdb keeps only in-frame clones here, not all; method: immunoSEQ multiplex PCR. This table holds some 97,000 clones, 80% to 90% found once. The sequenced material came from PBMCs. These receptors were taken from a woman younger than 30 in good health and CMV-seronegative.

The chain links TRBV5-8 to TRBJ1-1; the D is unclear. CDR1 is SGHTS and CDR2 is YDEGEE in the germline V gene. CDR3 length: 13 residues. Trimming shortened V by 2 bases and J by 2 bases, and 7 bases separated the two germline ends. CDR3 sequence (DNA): TGTGCCAGCAGCTTAGCGGGAAACACTGAAGCTTTCTTT. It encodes CASSLAGNTEAFF.

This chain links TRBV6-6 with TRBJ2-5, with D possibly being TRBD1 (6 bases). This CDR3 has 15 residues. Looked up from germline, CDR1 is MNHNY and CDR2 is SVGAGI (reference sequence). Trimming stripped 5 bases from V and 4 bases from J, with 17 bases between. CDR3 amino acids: CASSNGGDRTETQYF. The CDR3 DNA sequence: TGTGCCAGCAGTAACGGTGGTGACAGGACAGAGACCCAGTACTTC.

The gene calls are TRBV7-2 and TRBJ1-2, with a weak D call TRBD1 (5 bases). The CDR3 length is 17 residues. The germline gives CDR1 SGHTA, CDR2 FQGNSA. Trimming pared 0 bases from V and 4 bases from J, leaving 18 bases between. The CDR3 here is CASSLAASSQGLYGYTF. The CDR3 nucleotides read TGTGCCAGCAGCTTAGCCGCTTCGTCGCAGGGACTCTATGGCTACACCTTC.

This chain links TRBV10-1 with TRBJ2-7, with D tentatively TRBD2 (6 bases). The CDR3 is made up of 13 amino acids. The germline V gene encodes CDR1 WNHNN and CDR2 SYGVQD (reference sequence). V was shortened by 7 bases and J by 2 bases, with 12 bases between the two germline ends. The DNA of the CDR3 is TGCGCCAGCAAGGGCGAGCGGGCCTACGAGCAGTACTTC. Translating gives CASKGERAYEQYF.

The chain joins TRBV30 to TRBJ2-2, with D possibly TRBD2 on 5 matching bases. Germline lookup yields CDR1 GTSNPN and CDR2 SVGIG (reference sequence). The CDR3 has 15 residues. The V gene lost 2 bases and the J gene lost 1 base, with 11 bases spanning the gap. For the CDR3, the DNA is TGTGCCTGGAGTTTCTATAGCGAGAACACCGGGGAGCTGTTTTTT. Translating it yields CAWSFYSENTGELFF.

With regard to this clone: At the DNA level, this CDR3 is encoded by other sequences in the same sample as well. Here the CDR3 reads CASSLGGSDAYEQYF. In DNA, the CDR3 is TGTGCCAGCAGCTTAGGAGGTTCAGATGCCTACGAGCAGTACTTC. This chain connects TRBV7-2 to TRBJ2-7, with D unresolved. The V and J ends lost 1 base and 2 bases respectively, with 12 bases between them. In germline, CDR1 is SGHTA, CDR2 FQGNSA. The CDR3 length is 15 residues.

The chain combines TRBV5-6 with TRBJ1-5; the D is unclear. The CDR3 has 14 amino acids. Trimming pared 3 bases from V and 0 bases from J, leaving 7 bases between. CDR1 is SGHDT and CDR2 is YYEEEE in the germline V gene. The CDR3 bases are TGTGCCAGCAGCTACAGTGATAGCAATCAGCCCCAGCATTTT. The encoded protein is CASSYSDSNQPQHF.

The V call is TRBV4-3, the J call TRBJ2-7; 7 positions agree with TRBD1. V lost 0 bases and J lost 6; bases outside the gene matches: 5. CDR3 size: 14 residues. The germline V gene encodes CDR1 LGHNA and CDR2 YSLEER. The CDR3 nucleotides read TGCGCCAGCAGCCAAGATGACAGGGTTTCCGAGCAGTACTTC. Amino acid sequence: CASSQDDRVSEQYF.

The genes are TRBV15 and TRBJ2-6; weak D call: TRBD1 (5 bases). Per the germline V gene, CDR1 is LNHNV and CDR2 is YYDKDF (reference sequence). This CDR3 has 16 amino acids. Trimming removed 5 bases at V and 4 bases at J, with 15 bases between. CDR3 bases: TGTGCCACCAGCCCCCAAAGGGGTTCCGGGGCCAACGTCCTGACTTTC. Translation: CATSPQRGSGANVLTF.

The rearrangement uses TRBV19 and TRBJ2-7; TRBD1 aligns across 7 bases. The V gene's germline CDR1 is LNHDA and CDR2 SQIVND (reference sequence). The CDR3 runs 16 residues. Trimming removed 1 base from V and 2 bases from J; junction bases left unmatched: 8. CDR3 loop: CASSIVAGTAPYEQYF. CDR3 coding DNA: TGTGCCAGTAGTATAGTGGCCGGGACAGCCCCCTACGAGCAGTACTTC.

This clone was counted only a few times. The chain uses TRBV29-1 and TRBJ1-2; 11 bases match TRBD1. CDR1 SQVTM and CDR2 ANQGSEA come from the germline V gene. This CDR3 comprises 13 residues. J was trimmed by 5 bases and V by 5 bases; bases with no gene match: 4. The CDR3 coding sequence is TGCAGCGTTCGGACAGGGGGCTATTATGGCTACACCTTC. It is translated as CSVRTGGYYGYTF. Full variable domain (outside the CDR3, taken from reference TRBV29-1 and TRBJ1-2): SAVISQKPSRDICQRGTSLTIQCQVDSQVTMMFWYRQQPGQSLTLIATANQGSEATYESGFVIDKFPISRPNLTFSTLTVSNMSPEDSSIYLCSVRTGGYYGYTFGSGTRLTVV.

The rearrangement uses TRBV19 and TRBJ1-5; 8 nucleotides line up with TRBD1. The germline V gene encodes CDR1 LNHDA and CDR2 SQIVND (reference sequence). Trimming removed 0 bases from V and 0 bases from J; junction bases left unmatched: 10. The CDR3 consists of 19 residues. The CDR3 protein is CASSIDRGRIPYSNQPQHF. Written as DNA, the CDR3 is TGTGCCAGTAGTATAGACAGGGGGCGAATCCCCTATAGCAATCAGCCCCAGCATTTT.

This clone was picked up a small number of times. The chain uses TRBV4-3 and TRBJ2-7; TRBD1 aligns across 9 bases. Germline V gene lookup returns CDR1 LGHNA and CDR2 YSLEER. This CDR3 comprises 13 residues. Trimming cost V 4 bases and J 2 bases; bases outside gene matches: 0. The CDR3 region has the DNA TGCGCCAGCAGCCGGGACAGGGCCTACGAGCAGTACTTC. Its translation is CASSRDRAYEQYF.

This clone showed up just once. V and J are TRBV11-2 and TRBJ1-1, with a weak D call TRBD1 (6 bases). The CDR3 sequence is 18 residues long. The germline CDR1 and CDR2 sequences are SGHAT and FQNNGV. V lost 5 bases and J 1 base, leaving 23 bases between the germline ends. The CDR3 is CASSLYAQGQKTNTEAFF. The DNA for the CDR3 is TGTGCCAGCAGCCTCTATGCACAGGGCCAAAAAACGAACACTGAAGCTTTCTTT.

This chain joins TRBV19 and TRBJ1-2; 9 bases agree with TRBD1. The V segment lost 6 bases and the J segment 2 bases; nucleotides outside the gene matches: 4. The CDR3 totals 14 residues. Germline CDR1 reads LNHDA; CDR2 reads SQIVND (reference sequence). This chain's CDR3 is CASRTGTGNYGYTF. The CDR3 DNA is TGTGCCAGTAGAACCGGGACAGGGAACTATGGCTACACCTTC. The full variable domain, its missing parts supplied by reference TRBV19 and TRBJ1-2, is DGGITQSPKYLFRKEGQNVTLSCEQNLNHDAMYWYRQDPGQGLRLIYYSQIVNDFQKGDIAEGYSVSREKKESFPLTVTSAQKNPTAFYLCASRTGTGNYGYTFGSGTRLTVV.

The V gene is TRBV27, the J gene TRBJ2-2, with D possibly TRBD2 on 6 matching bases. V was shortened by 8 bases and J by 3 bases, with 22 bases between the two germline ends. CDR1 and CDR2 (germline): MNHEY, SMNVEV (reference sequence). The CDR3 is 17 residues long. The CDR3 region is CASEWSKRAGDTGELFF. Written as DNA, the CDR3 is TGTGCCAGCGAATGGTCGAAGCGGGCCGGGGACACCGGGGAGCTGTTTTTT.

The CDR3 nucleotides are TGCGCCAGCAGCCCCCGGGGGGGCTATTTACACACTGAAGCTTTCTTT. Its protein is CASSPRGGYLHTEAFF. The chain uses TRBV5-1 and TRBJ1-1, with D possibly TRBD1 on 6 matching bases. The CDR3 consists of 16 residues. Germline V gives CDR1 SGHRS, CDR2 YFSETQ. Trimming took 4 bases from V and 3 from J, leaving 19 bases between them.

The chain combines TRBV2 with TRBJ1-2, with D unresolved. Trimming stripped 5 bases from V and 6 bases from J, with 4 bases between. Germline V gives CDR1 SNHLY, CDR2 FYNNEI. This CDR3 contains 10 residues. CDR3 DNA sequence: TGTGCCAGCAGTCCGGATGGCTACACCTTC. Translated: CASSPDGYTF. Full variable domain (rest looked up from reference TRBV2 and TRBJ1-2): EPEVTQTPSHQVTQMGQEVILRCVPISNHLYFYWYRQILGQKVEFLVSFYNNEISEKSEIFDDQFSVERPDGSNFTLKIRSTKLEDSAMYFCASSPDGYTFGSGTRLTVV.

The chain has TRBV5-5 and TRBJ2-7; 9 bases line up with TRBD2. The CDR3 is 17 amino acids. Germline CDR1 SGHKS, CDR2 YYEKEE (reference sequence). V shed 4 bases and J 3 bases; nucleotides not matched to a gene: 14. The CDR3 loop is CASSGMESGLAYYEQYF. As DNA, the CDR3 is TGTGCCAGCAGCGGAATGGAGTCAGGACTAGCGTACTACGAGCAGTACTTC.

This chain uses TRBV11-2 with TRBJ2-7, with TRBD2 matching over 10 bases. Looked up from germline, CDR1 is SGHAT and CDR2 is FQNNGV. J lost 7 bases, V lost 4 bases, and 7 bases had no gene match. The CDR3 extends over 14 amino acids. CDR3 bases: TGTGCCAGCAGCTATAGCGGGAGGTCCGGTGAGCAGTACTTC. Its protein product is CASSYSGRSGEQYF.

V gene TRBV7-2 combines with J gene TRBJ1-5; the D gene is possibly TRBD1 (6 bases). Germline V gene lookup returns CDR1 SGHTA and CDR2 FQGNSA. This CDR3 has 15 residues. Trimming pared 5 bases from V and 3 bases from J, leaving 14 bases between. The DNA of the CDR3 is TGTGCCAGCAGCGTAAACAGGGCCCCCAATCAGCCCCAGCATTTT. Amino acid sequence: CASSVNRAPNQPQHF.

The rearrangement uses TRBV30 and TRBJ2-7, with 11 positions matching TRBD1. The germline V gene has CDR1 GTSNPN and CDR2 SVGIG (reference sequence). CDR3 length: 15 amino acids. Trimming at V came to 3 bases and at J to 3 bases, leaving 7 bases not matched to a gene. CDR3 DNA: TGTGCCTGGAGCACTCTGGGGACAGGGGGCTACGAGCAGTACTTC. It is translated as CAWSTLGTGGYEQYF.

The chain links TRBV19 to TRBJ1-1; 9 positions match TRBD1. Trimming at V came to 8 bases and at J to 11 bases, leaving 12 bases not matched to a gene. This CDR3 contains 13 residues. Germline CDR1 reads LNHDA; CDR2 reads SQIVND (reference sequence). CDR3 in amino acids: CASDSGTGTGAFF. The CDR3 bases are TGTGCCAGTGACTCCGGGACAGGGACCGGGGCTTTCTTT.

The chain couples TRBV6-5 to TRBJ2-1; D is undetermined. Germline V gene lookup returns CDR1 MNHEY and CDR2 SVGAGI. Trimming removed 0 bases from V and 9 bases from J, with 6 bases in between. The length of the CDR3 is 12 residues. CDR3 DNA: TGTGCCAGCAGTTACTCCCACGGTGAGCAGTTCTTC. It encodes CASSYSHGEQFF.

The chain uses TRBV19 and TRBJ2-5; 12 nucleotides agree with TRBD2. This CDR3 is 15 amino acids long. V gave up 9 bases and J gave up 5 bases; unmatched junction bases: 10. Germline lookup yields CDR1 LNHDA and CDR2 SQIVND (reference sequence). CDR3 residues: CASTPRTSGMETQYF. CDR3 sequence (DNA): TGTGCCAGCACTCCCCGGACTAGCGGGATGGAGACCCAGTACTTC.

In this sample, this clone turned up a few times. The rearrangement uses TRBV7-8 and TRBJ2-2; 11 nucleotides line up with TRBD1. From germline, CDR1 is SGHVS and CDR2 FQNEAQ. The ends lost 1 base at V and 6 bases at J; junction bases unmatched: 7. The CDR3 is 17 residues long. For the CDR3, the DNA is TGTGCCAGCAGCTTAGATTTGGACAGGGGGCTATCCGGGGAGCTGTTTTTT. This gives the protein CASSLDLDRGLSGELFF.

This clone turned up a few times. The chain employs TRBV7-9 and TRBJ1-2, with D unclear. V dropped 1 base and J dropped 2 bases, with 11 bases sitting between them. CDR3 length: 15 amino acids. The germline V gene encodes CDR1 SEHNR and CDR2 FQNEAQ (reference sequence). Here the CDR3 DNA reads TGTGCCAGCAGCTTAGGGAGTCAAAACAACTATGGCTACACCTTC. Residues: CASSLGSQNNYGYTF.

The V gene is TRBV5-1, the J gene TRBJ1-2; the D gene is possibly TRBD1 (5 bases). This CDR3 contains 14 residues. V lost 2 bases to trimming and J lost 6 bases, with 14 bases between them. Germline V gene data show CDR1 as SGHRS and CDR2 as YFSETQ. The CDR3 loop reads CASSFRGFADGYTF. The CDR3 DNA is TGCGCCAGCAGCTTTAGGGGTTTTGCTGATGGCTACACCTTC.

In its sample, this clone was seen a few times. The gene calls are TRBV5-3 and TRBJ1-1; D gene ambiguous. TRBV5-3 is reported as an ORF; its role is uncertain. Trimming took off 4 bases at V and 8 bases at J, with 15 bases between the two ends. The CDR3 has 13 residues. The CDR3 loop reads CARSVFSLPEAFF. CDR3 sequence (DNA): TGTGCCAGAAGCGTCTTCTCCCTTCCCGAAGCTTTCTTT.

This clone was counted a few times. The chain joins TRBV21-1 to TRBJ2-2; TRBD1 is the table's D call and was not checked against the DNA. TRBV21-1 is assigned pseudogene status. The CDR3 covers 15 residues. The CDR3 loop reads CASRPGQKATGELFF. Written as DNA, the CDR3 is TGTGCCAGCCGACCGGGACAAAAAGCCACCGGGGAGCTGTTTTTT.